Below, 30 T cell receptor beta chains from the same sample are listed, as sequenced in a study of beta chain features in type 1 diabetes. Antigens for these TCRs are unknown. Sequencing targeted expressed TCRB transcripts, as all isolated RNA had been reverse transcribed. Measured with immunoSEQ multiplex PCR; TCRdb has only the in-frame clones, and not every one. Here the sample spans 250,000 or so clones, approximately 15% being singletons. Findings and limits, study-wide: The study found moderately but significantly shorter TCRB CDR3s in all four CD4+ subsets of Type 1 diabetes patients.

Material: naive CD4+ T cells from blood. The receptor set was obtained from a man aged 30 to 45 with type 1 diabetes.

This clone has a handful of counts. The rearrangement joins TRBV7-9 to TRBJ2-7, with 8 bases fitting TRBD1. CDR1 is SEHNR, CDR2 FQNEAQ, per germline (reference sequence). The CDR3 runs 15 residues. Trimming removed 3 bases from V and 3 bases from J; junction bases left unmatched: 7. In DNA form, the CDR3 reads TGTGCCAGCAGCTTCGGGACAGGCTCCCACTACGAGCAGTACTTC. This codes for CASSFGTGSHYEQYF.

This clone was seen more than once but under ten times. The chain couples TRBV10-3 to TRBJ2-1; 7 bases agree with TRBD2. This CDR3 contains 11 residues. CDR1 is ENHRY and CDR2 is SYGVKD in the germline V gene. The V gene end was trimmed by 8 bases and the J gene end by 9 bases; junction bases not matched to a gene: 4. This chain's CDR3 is CAIQREGEQFF. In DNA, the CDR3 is TGTGCCATCCAAAGGGAGGGTGAGCAGTTCTTC.

CDR3: CASSPTTDEAFF. CDR3 bases: TGTGCCAGCTCACCTACGACAGATGAAGCTTTCTTT. The chain links TRBV18 to TRBJ1-1; D perhaps matches TRBD1 (5 bases). Trimming removed 3 bases at V and 7 bases at J, with 9 bases between. The CDR3 totals 12 residues. From germline, CDR1 is KGHSH and CDR2 LQKENI.

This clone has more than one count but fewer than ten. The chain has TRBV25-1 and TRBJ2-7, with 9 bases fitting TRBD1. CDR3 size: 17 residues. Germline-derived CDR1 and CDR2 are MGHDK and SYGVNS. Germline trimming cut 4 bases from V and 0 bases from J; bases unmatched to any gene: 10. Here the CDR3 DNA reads TGTGCCAGCAGTGCGTTGGGACAGGGAGAAGGCTCCTACGAGCAGTACTTC. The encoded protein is CASSALGQGEGSYEQYF.

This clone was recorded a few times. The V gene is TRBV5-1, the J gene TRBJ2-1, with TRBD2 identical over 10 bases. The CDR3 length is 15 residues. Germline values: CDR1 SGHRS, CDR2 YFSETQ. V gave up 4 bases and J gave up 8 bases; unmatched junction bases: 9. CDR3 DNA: TGCGCCAGCAGCGTTTCTAGCGGGAGTGCGGATGAGCAGTTCTTC. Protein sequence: CASSVSSGSADEQFF.

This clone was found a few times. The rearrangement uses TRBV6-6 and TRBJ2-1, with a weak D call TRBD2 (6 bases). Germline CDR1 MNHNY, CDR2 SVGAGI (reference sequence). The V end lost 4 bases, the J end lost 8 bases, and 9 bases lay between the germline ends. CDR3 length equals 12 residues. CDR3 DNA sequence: TGTGCCAGCAGTTCACTAGCAGATGAGCAGTTCTTC. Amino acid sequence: CASSSLADEQFF.

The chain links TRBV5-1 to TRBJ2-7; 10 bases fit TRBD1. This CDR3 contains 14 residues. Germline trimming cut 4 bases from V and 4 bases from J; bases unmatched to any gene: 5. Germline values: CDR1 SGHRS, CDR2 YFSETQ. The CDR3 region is CASSRGTGDYEQYF. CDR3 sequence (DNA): TGCGCCAGCAGCCGGGGGACAGGGGATTACGAGCAGTACTTC.

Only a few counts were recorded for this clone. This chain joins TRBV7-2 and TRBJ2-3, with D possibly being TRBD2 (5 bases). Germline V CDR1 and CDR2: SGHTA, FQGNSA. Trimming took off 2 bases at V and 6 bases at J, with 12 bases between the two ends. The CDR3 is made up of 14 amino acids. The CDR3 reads CASSLNPSPDTQYF. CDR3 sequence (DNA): TGTGCCAGCAGCTTAAACCCTAGCCCCGATACGCAGTATTTT.

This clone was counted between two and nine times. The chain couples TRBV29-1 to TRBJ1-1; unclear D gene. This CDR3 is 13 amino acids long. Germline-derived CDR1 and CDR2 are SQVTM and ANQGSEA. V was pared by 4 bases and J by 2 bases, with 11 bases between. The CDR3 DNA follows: TGCAGCGTTGTAGATTCCCCTAACACTGAAGCTTTCTTT. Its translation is CSVVDSPNTEAFF.

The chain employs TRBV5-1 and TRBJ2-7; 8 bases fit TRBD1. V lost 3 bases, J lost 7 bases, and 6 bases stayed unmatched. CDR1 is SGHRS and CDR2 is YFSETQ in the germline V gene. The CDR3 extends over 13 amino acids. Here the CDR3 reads CASSSTGEREQYF. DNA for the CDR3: TGCGCCAGCAGCTCGACAGGGGAGCGGGAGCAGTACTTC.

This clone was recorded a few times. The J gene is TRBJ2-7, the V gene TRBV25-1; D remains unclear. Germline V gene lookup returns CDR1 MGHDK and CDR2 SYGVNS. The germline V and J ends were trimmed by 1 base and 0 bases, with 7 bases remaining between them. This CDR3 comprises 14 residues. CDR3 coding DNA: TGTGCCAGCAGTGAATTTAGCACCTCCTACGAGCAGTACTTC. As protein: CASSEFSTSYEQYF.

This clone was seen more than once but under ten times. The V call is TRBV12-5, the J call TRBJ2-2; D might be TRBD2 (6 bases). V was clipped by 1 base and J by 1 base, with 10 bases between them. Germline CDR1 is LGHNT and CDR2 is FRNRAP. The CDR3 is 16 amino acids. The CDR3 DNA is TGTGCTAGTGGTTTGGGTGATAGCGGGAACACCGGGGAGCTGTTTTTT. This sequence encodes CASGLGDSGNTGELFF.

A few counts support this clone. In DNA form, the CDR3 reads TGTGCCAGCAGCCCCAGACAGGGTCTTACCGGGGAGCTGTTTTTT. Amino acid sequence: CASSPRQGLTGELFF. The chain is built from TRBV11-3 and TRBJ2-2; 7 bases are a match to TRBD1. CDR3 size: 15 residues. Losses at the gene ends were 5 bases for V and 5 bases for J; bases not matched to a gene: 8. Germline V lookup: CDR1 SGHNT, CDR2 YENEEA.

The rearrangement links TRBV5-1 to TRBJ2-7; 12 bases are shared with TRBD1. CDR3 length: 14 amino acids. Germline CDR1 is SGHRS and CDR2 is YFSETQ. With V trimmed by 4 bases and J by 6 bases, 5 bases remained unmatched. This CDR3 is CASSGDRGRPEQYF. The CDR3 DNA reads TGCGCCAGCAGCGGGGACAGGGGGCGCCCCGAGCAGTACTTC.

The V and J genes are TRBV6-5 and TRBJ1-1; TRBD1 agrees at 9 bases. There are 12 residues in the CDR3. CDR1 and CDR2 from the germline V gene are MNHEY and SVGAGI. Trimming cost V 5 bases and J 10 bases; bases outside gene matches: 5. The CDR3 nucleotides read TGTGCCAGCAGTCCACGGGACAGGGCAGCTTTCTTT. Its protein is CASSPRDRAAFF.

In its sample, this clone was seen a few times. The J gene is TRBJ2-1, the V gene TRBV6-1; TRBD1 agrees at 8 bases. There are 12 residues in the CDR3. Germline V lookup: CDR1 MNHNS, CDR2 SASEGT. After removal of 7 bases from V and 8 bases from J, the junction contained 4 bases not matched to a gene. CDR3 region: CASKTTGDEQFF. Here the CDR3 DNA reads TGTGCCAGCAAGACGACAGGGGATGAGCAGTTCTTC.

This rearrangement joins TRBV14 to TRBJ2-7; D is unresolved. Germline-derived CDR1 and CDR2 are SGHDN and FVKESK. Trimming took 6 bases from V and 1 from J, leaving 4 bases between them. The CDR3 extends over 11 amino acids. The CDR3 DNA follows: TGTGCCAGCAGTCTTTCCTACGAGCAGTACTTC. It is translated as CASSLSYEQYF.

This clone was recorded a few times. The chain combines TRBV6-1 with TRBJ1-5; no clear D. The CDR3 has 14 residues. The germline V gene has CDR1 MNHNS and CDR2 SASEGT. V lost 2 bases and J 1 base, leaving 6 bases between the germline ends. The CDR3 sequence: CASSERGSNQPQHF. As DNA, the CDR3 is TGTGCCAGCAGTGAAAGAGGGAGCAATCAGCCCCAGCATTTT.

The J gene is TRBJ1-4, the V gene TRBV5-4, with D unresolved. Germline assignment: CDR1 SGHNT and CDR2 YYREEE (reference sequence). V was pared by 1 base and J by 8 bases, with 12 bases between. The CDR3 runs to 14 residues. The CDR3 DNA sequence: TGTGCCAGCAGCTTGTTGGAGGCCGGGGAAAAACTGTTTTTT. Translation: CASSLLEAGEKLFF. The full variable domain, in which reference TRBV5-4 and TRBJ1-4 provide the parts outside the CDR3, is ETGVTQSPTHLIKTRGQQVTLRCSSQSGHNTVSWYQQALGQGPQFIFQYYREEENGRGNFPPRFSGLQFPNYSSELNVNALELDDSALYLCASSLLEAGEKLFFGSGTQLSVL.

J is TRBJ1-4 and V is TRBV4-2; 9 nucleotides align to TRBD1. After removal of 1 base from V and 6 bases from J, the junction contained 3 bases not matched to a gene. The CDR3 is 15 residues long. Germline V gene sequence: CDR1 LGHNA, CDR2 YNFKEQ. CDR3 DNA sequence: TGTGCCAGCAGCCAAGGGAGGGACAGGGATGAAAAACTGTTTTTT. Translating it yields CASSQGRDRDEKLFF.

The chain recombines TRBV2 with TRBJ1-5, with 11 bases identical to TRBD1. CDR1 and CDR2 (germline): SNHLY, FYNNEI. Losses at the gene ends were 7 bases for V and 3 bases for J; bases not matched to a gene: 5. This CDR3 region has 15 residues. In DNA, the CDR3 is TGTGCCAGCAAGGACAGGGGGCTTCACAATCAGCCCCAGCATTTT. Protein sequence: CASKDRGLHNQPQHF.

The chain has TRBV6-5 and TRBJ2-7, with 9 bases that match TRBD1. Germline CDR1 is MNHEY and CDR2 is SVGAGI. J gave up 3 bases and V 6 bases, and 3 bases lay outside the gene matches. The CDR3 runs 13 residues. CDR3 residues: CASSRDRDYEQYF. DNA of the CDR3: TGTGCCAGCAGCCGGGACAGGGACTACGAGCAGTACTTC.

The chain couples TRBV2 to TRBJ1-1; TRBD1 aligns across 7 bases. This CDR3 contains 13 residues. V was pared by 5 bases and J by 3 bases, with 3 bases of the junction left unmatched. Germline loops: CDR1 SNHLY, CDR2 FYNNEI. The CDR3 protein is CASSRTGDTEAFF. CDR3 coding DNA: TGTGCCAGCAGTCGAACAGGGGACACTGAAGCTTTCTTT.

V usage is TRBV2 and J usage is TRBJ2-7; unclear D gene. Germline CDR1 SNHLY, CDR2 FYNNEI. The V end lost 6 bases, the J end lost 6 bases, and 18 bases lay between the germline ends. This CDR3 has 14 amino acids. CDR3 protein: CASRPDMSPREQYF. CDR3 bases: TGTGCCAGCAGACCAGACATGTCCCCCCGCGAGCAGTACTTC.

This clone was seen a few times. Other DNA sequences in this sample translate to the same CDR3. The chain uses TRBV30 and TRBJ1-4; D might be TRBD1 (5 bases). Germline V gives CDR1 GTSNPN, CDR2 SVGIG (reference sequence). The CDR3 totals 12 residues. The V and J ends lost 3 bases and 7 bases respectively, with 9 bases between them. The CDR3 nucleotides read TGTGCCTGGAGCCGGCAGGGTGAAAAACTGTTTTTT. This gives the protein CAWSRQGEKLFF.

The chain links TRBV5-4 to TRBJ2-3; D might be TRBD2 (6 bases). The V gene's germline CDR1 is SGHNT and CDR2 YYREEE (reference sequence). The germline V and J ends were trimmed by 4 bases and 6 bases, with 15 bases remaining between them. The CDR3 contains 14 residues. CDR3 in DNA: TGTGCCAGCAGCAGGGACTCCGTTTTGGATACGCAGTATTTT. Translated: CASSRDSVLDTQYF.

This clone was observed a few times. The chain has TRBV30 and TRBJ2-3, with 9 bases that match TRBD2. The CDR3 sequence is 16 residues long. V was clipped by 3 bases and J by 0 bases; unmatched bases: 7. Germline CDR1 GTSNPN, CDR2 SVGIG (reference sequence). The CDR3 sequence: CAWREGAGGSTDTQYF. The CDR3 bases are TGTGCCTGGAGGGAAGGCGCGGGGGGGAGCACAGATACGCAGTATTTT. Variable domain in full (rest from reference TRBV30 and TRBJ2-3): SQTIHQWPATLVQPVGSPLSLECTVEGTSNPNLYWYRQAAGRGLQLLFYSVGIGQISSEVPQNLSASRPQDRQFILSSKKLLLSDSGFYLCAWREGAGGSTDTQYFGPGTRLTVL.

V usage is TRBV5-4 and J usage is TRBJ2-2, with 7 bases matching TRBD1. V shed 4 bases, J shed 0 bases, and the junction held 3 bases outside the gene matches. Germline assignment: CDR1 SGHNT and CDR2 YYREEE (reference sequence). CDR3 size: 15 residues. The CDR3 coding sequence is TGTGCCAGCAGCGCTGGACAGGCGAACACCGGGGAGCTGTTTTTT. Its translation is CASSAGQANTGELFF.

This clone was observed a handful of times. CDR3 amino acids: CASSFAGAGELFF. In DNA form, the CDR3 reads TGTGCCAGCAGCTTTGCGGGAGCCGGGGAGCTGTTTTTT. The chain joins TRBV11-1 to TRBJ2-2, with 7 bases fitting TRBD2. This CDR3 region has 13 residues. V shed 3 bases and J 6 bases; nucleotides not matched to a gene: 1. Germline assignment: CDR1 SGHAT and CDR2 FQDESV (reference sequence).

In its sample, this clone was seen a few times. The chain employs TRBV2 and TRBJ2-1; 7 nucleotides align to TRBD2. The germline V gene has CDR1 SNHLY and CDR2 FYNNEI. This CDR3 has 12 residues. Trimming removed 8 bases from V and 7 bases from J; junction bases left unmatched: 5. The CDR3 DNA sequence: TGTGCCAGCGGACTAGGTGTAAATGAGCAGTTCTTC. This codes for CASGLGVNEQFF.